The clone carrying this T cell receptor (beta chain) was counted between two and nine times. Its antigen is not known. The V gene's germline CDR1 is MDHEN and CDR2 SYDVKM. V shed 7 bases and J 5 bases; nucleotides not matched to a gene: 11. There are 15 residues in the CDR3. This specimen belongs to a study of CD8 T cells in ankylosing spondylitis. Study-wide findings and caveats: Enrichment of disease-linked clones was reportedly significant in matched ankylosing spondylitis synovial fluid. Seemingly distinctive of ankylosing spondylitis blood was a TCR beta motif formed by eight highly homologous variants.

TCRdb passed the 5' RACE reads through MiXCR, listing each CDR3 protein once. This table holds almost 400,000 distinct CDR3 sequences, approximately 20% found once. This TCR was recovered from a male donor with ankylosing spondylitis. Sequencing was done on a sample of blood, either unsorted or a sorted T cell fraction (not recorded which). The genes are TRBV28 and TRBJ2-1; 7 bases fit TRBD2. CDR3 nucleotide sequence: TGTGCCAGCACCCGCAGATTAGCGGGTAACAATGAGCAGTTCTTC. It encodes CASTRRLAGNNEQFF.